A single T cell receptor beta chain is shown here with its context. Sequencing was performed with immunoSEQ multiplex PCR; in TCRdb, only in-frame clones are kept and a portion is missing. The sample has hundreds of thousands of clones; 73% are singletons. The data derive from a study of shared clonotypes between healthy human individuals. J was trimmed by 7 bases and V by 3 bases; bases with no gene match: 6. The CDR3 covers 14 residues. Germline V gene data show CDR1 as LNHDA and CDR2 as SQIVND (reference sequence). This sequence joins TRBV19 and TRBJ2-1, with TRBD2 matching 7 bases. Material: memory CD4+ T cells sorted from blood. As to subset: CD45RA-negative fraction. The sequence was collected from a woman between 25 and 40 years old in good health. This CDR3 is CASSIAGAVNEQFF. CDR3 DNA: TGTGCCAGTAGTATTGCGGGAGCTGTAAATGAGCAGTTCTTC.